The 14 T cell receptor beta chains below were found in one sample sequenced in a study of blood T cell repertoires in COVID-19. Sequenced by immunoSEQ multiplex PCR; TCRdb stores in-frame clones only, minus some. The table shows roughly 150,000 clones, with 82% occurring only once. Source material: PBMCs or T cells enriched from blood (not recorded which). These receptors all stem from a man aged 55-75 years who had recovered from COVID-19.

The chain is built from TRBV27 and TRBJ2-2; a possible D gene is TRBD2 (5 bases). V gave up 3 bases and J gave up 1 base, with 9 bases separating them. Germline V lookup: CDR1 MNHEY, CDR2 SMNVEV (reference sequence). The CDR3 contains 15 residues. The CDR3 loop reads CASSLAGLNTGELFF. CDR3 DNA sequence: TGTGCCAGCAGTTTGGCGGGCTTGAACACCGGGGAGCTGTTTTTT.

J is TRBJ1-4 and V is TRBV10-3; TRBD1 agrees at 8 bases. This CDR3 contains 13 residues. Germline CDR1 reads ENHRY; CDR2 reads SYGVKD. With 6 bases clipped from V and 6 bases from J, the junction kept 3 bases outside the gene matches. CDR3 DNA: TGTGCCATCAGGGCAGGGGGCTATGAAAAACTGTTTTTT. Translation gives CAIRAGGYEKLFF.

The chain employs TRBV24-1 and TRBJ2-1; the match to TRBD2 covers 8 bases. V lost 2 bases to trimming and J lost 9 bases; unmatched junction nucleotides: 8. Germline V gene data show CDR1 as KGHDR and CDR2 as SFDVKD. This CDR3 comprises 15 residues. The chain's CDR3 is CATSDSSGSSTEQFF. The CDR3 region has the DNA TGTGCCACCAGTGATTCGAGCGGGAGTTCCACTGAGCAGTTCTTC.

This chain joins TRBV20-1 and TRBJ2-1; TRBD2 matches 10 bases. CDR1 is DFQATT, CDR2 SNEGSKA, per germline (reference sequence). The V segment lost 3 bases and the J segment 6 bases; nucleotides outside the gene matches: 8. CDR3 size: 15 residues. CDR3 in amino acids: CSASTLAGVGNEQFF. The CDR3 DNA sequence: TGCAGTGCTAGTACGCTAGCGGGAGTAGGCAATGAGCAGTTCTTC.

V is TRBV4-1 and J is TRBJ2-2, with 8 bases lining up with TRBD2. The CDR3 has 18 amino acids. Germline V gene lookup returns CDR1 MGHRA and CDR2 YSYEKL. Losses at the gene ends were 2 bases for V and 6 bases for J; bases not matched to a gene: 14. CDR3 sequence (DNA): TGCGCCAGCAGCCAACTTCCGGGGGGGCTGTCTCTTCCCGGGGAGCTGTTTTTT. Protein product: CASSQLPGGLSLPGELFF.

This chain uses TRBV7-3 with TRBJ2-3; D unresolved. The CDR3 totals 13 residues. Germline CDR1 SGHTA, CDR2 FQGTGA. With 5 bases removed from V and 6 bases from J, the gap between germline ends came to 12 bases. CDR3 amino acids: CASSRRGRDTQYF. CDR3 sequence (DNA): TGTGCCAGCAGCCGCCGAGGCCGCGATACGCAGTATTTT. Based on the CDR3 plus reference TRBV7-3 and TRBJ2-3, the full variable domain is GAGVSQTPSNKVTEKGKYVELRCDPISGHTALYWYRQSLGQGPEFLIYFQGTGAADDSGLPNDRFFAVRPEGSVSTLKIQRTERGDSAVYLCASSRRGRDTQYFGPGTRLTVL.

The genes are TRBV7-9 and TRBJ2-5, with TRBD2 as a possible D gene (6 bases). Germline V lookup: CDR1 SEHNR, CDR2 FQNEAQ (reference sequence). This CDR3 is built from 14 residues. Trimming shortened V by 1 base and J by 4 bases, and 10 bases separated the two germline ends. The CDR3 region has the DNA TGTGCCAGCAGCTTAGTCGGGGGTGGAGAGACCCAGTACTTC. Protein: CASSLVGGGETQYF.

The chain links TRBV3-1 (or the pseudogene TRBV3-2) to TRBJ2-1; D ambiguous. Germline V gene data show CDR1 as LGHDT and CDR2 as YNNKEL (reference sequence). The CDR3 loop spans 13 amino acids. V dropped 0 bases and J dropped 7 bases, with 7 bases sitting between them. The CDR3 sequence is CASSQDRLNEQFF. The CDR3, as DNA: TGTGCCAGCAGCCAAGATCGGTTGAATGAGCAGTTCTTC.

The rearrangement joins TRBV7-9 to TRBJ2-3; 13 bases map to TRBD2. Per germline, CDR1 SEHNR and CDR2 FQNEAQ (reference sequence). The V and J ends lost 4 bases and 4 bases, in that order; junction bases with no gene match: 5. The CDR3 length is 16 residues. Written as DNA, the CDR3 is TGTGCCAGCAGCTCTACTAGCGGGGGGGCGGCAGATACGCAGTATTTT. It translates to CASSSTSGGAADTQYF.

The chain carries TRBV3-1 (or the pseudogene TRBV3-2) and TRBJ1-2, with TRBD1 matching over 7 bases. J was trimmed by 8 bases and V by 3 bases; bases with no gene match: 6. Germline V gene sequence: CDR1 LGHDT, CDR2 YNNKEL (reference sequence). CDR3 length: 13 residues. In DNA, the CDR3 is TGTGCCAGCAGCCAGACAGGGAAGAGCGGCTACACCTTC. It translates to CASSQTGKSGYTF.

V gene TRBV4-1 combines with J gene TRBJ1-2; TRBD1 matches at 11 bases. V was pared by 4 bases and J by 7 bases, with 5 bases of the junction left unmatched. CDR1 and CDR2 from the germline V gene are MGHRA and YSYEKL. The CDR3 sequence is 14 residues long. CDR3: CASSRPGTGGGYTF. For the CDR3, the DNA is TGCGCCAGCAGCCGGCCCGGGACAGGGGGTGGCTACACCTTC.

V gene TRBV14 combines with J gene TRBJ2-1, with a weak D call TRBD2 (5 bases). The CDR3 runs to 13 residues. Germline lookup yields CDR1 SGHDN and CDR2 FVKESK. Trimming pared 6 bases from V and 4 bases from J, leaving 10 bases between. The CDR3 loop is CASRGRGYNEQFF. In DNA, the CDR3 is TGTGCCAGCAGGGGCAGAGGGTACAATGAGCAGTTCTTC. Complete variable domain (other parts from reference TRBV14 and TRBJ2-1): EAGVTQFPSHSVIEKGQTVTLRCDPISGHDNLYWYRRVMGKEIKFLLHFVKESKQDESGMPNNRFLAERTGGTYSTLKVQPAELEDSGVYFCASRGRGYNEQFFGPGTRLTVL.

This sequence joins TRBV3-1 (or the pseudogene TRBV3-2) and TRBJ1-2; the D is unclear. V was shortened by 1 base and J by 7 bases, with 13 bases between the two germline ends. Germline-derived CDR1 and CDR2 are LGHDT and YNNKEL (reference sequence). The CDR3 is made up of 14 amino acids. The CDR3 DNA reads as TGTGCCAGCAGCCAAGGGCCTGGAGAGGGTGGCTACACCTTC. Translated: CASSQGPGEGGYTF.

The CDR3 region has the DNA TGTGCCAGCAGGACTAGCGGGGGCCAAGAGACCCAGTACTTC. Protein sequence: CASRTSGGQETQYF. The chain has TRBV6-5 and TRBJ2-5; 12 bases fit TRBD2. The CDR3 consists of 14 residues. The germline V gene has CDR1 MNHEY and CDR2 SVGAGI. With 6 bases clipped from V and 1 base from J, the junction kept 0 bases outside the gene matches.